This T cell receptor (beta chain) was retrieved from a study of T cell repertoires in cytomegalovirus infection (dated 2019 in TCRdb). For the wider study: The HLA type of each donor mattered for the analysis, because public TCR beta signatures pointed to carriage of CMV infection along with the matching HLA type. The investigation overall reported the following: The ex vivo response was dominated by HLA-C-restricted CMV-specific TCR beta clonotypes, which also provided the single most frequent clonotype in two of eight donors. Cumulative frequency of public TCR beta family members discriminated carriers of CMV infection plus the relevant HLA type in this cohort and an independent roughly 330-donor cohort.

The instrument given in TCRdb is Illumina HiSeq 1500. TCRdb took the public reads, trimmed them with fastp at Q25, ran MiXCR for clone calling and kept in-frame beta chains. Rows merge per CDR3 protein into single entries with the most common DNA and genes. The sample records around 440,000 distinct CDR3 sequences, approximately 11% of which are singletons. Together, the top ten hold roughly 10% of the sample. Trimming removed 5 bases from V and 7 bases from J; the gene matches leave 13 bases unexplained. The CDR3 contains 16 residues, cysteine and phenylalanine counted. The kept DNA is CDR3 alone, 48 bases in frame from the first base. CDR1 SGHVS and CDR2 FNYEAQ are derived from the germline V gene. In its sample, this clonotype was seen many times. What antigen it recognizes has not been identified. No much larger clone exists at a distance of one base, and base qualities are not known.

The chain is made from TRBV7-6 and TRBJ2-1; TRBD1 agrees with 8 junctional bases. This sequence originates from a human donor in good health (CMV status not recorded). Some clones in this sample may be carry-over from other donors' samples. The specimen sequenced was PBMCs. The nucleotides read TGTGCCAGCAGCCAACCACACCGACAGGGGCTTAATGAGCAGTTCTTC. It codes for CASSQPHRQGLNEQFF.